Following are 5 T cell receptor beta chains from one sample sequenced in a study of cytomegalovirus exposure and HLA in healthy donors (dated by TCRdb to 2015 to 2018). Library construction relied on the immunoSEQ multiplex PCR assay. The multiplex PCR relied on a mix of 60 forward primers for TCR Vbeta segments and 13 reverse primers for TCR Jbeta segments. This immuneACCESS table, as held by TCRdb, lists in-frame sequences with V and J called but not all clones. Of the missing ones, under half trace to an unresolved V gene in checked studies; the others have no known cause. Across this sample there are some 210,000 clones, with around 73% seen only once. The top ten clones comprise around 4% of the sample. The sample was PBMCs. The source is a male donor in good health and CMV-seronegative.

CDR3 in DNA: TGCGCCAGCAGCCCGTCCCCCGGACAGGCCTACGAGCAGTACTTC. Its translation: CASSPSPGQAYEQYF. The chain joins TRBV4-1 to TRBJ2-7, with 7 bases matching TRBD1. Germline-derived CDR1 and CDR2 are MGHRA and YSYEKL. The V segment lost 4 bases and the J segment 2 bases; nucleotides outside the gene matches: 8. This CDR3 is built from 15 residues.

This chain uses TRBV28 with TRBJ2-5, with TRBD2 matching over 10 bases. The CDR3 contains 16 residues. Germline V gives CDR1 MDHEN, CDR2 SYDVKM. The junction had 8 bases not matched to a gene; V was cut back by 5 bases and J by 2 bases. CDR3 in amino acids: CASSGRSSGRQETQYF. CDR3 coding DNA: TGTGCCAGCAGTGGACGATCTAGCGGGAGACAAGAGACCCAGTACTTC.

The chain is built from TRBV27 and TRBJ2-7; 8 bases map to TRBD1. The CDR3 length is 14 residues. J was trimmed by 3 bases and V by 10 bases; bases with no gene match: 11. Per germline, CDR1 MNHEY and CDR2 SMNVEV (reference sequence). CDR3 loop: CATQSIGQGYEQYF. In DNA, the CDR3 is TGTGCCACACAATCGATTGGACAGGGCTACGAGCAGTACTTC.

The chain couples TRBV6-5 to TRBJ2-7, with 14 bases aligning to TRBD2. The CDR3 runs to 16 residues. Germline CDR1 MNHEY, CDR2 SVGAGI. V shed 2 bases and J 6 bases; nucleotides not matched to a gene: 6. This chain's CDR3 is CASSYLGTSGSSEQYF. CDR3 bases: TGTGCCAGCAGTTACCTCGGGACTAGCGGGAGCAGCGAGCAGTACTTC.

This clone was observed a handful of times. The CDR3 here is CATSRGSYEQYF. The CDR3 bases are TGTGCCACCAGCAGAGGCAGCTACGAGCAGTACTTC. The V gene is TRBV15, the J gene TRBJ2-7; D not certain. Between the trimmed V and J ends, which lost 1 base and 3 bases, there was a span of 4 bases. The CDR3 is made up of 12 amino acids. The germline gives CDR1 LNHNV, CDR2 YYDKDF (reference sequence).